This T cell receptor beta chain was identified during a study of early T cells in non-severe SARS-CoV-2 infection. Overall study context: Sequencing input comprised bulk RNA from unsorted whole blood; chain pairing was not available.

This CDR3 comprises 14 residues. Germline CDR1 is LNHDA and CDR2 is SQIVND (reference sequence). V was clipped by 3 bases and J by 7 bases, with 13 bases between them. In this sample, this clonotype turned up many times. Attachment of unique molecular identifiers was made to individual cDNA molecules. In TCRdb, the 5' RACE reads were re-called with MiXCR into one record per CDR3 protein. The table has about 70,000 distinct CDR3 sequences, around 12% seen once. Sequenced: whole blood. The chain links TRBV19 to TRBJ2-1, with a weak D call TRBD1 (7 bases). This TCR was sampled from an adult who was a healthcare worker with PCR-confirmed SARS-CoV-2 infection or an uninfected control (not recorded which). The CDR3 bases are TGTGCCAGTAGTATTTGGGCAGGGGGGAATGAGCAGTTCTTC. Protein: CASSIWAGGNEQFF.